The next 5 T cell receptor beta chains were all read from a single sample in a study of blood T cell repertoires in COVID-19. Sequencing used immunoSEQ multiplex PCR; TCRdb keeps in-frame clones, though not all of them. The repertoire includes roughly 400,000 clones, roughly 91% of them detected once, and more than 0.55% sits in the top ten. The sample taken for sequencing was PBMCs or T cells enriched from blood (not recorded which). These receptors all come from a man aged 18 to 29 who had recovered from COVID-19.

This rearrangement joins TRBV7-6 to TRBJ2-7; TRBD1 agrees at 8 bases. The J segment lost 5 bases and the V segment lost 5 bases, leaving 8 bases of the junction unmatched. The CDR3 is 14 amino acids. Per germline, CDR1 SGHVS and CDR2 FNYEAQ. Written as DNA, the CDR3 is TGTGCCAGCAGCCCCAGGACAGGGTCCCACGAGCAGTACTTC. This translates into CASSPRTGSHEQYF. The entire variable domain, with the rest obtained from reference TRBV7-6 and TRBJ2-7, is as follows: GAGVSQSPRYKVTKRGQDVALRCDPISGHVSLYWYRQALGQGPEFLTYFNYEAQQDKSGLPNDRFSAERPEGSISTLTIQRTEQRDSAMYRCASSPRTGSHEQYFGPGTRLTVT.

Written as DNA, the CDR3 is TGTGCCAGCAGCGATAGCGGGCCTCCCCTCCATGAGCAGTTCTTC. Protein product: CASSDSGPPLHEQFF. The J gene is TRBJ2-1, the V gene TRBV9, with TRBD2 matching 7 bases. With 3 bases clipped from V and 8 bases from J, the junction kept 11 bases outside the gene matches. Germline CDR1 and CDR2: SGDLS and YYNGEE. CDR3 length: 15 amino acids.

This clone was seen just once. The chain uses TRBV5-1 and TRBJ2-1; 8 bases match TRBD2. Germline trimming cut 6 bases from V and 7 bases from J; bases unmatched to any gene: 6. Germline V lookup: CDR1 SGHRS, CDR2 YFSETQ. The length of the CDR3 is 13 residues. This CDR3 is CASTAGEVNEQFF. CDR3 coding DNA: TGCGCCAGCACAGCGGGAGAGGTAAATGAGCAGTTCTTC.

The V call is TRBV7-3, the J call TRBJ2-1; possible D gene TRBD1, 5 bases. Germline loops: CDR1 SGHTA, CDR2 FQGTGA. V was cut by 3 bases and J by 3 bases, with 9 bases left in between. This CDR3 spans 14 amino acids. CDR3 loop: CASSFAGFYNEQFF. The CDR3 bases are TGTGCCAGCAGCTTTGCAGGGTTCTACAATGAGCAGTTCTTC.

This rearrangement joins TRBV21-1 to TRBJ2-6; TRBD1, as called in the table, went unchecked against the DNA. TRBV21-1 is a pseudogene. The length of the CDR3 is 18 residues. CDR3 protein: CASSKPRQGPGGANVLTF. For the CDR3, the DNA is TGTGCCAGCAGCAAACCCAGACAAGGTCCAGGCGGGGCCAACGTCCTGACTTTC.